This T cell receptor (beta chain) came from a study of graft-versus-host responses after intestinal transplantation. TCRdb keeps only in-frame clones here, not all; method: immunoSEQ multiplex PCR. Among under 65,000 clones listed, about 94% were seen once. The V segment lost 6 bases and the J segment 2 bases; nucleotides outside the gene matches: 6. CDR3 length: 14 amino acids. The germline CDR1 and CDR2 sequences are SEHNR and FQNEAQ (reference sequence). To note about this clone: No antigen is known for it.

This chain joins TRBV7-9 and TRBJ2-5; 7 nucleotides line up with TRBD1. The input for sequencing was unstimulated CD4+ T cells sorted from spleen or lymph node cells, taken before transplant. The source of this sequence is a human donor who was the organ donor for an intestinal transplant. The CDR3 DNA reads as TGTGCCAGCAGTCTTTACAGGGGACAAGAGACCCAGTACTTC. This sequence encodes CASSLYRGQETQYF.